This T cell receptor beta chain was observed in a study of T cell therapy after organ transplantation. Across the whole study: Across 2 to 6 intravenous infusions, patients got a median of 1.92 x 10^8 CMV-specific T cells.

As for this clone: Its antigen is not identified.

CDR3 length equals 13 residues. CDR1 is MNHEY and CDR2 is SMNVEV in the germline V gene (reference sequence). Trimming removed 4 bases from V and 8 bases from J; junction bases left unmatched: 5. TCRdb's copy holds only in-frame clones and misses some; the assay was immunoSEQ multiplex PCR. The sample carries around 50,000 clones, about 94% recorded once. Material: CD8+ T cells from blood, obtained before autologous CMV-specific T cell therapy. The origin of this receptor is a human patient who had received a solid organ transplant and had CMV disease. The rearrangement uses TRBV27 and TRBJ2-1; 7 positions agree with TRBD1. The CDR3 reads CASSSPDRDEQFF. CDR3 nucleotides: TGTGCCAGCAGTTCTCCCGACAGGGATGAGCAGTTCTTC.